Described below is a single T cell receptor beta chain sequence and its context. The antigen is undetermined. Template material for amplifying TCR beta CDR3 regions consisted of RNA transcripts. Initially, a first-round RT-PCR of the TCR CDR3 employed the HTBI primer set. TCRdb re-derived calls from the multiplex PCR reads in MiXCR, one entry per CDR3 protein. In the table there are roughly 170,000 distinct CDR3 sequences, over 15% of which are singletons. These data belong to a study of T cells in Graves' hyperthyroidism and ophthalmopathy. Study conclusions and caveats: Ophthalmopathy, which appeared later, was predicted by the model a median about 6 months before onset.

Germline CDR1 and CDR2: LGHNA and YNFKEQ. V gave up 1 base and J gave up 1 base, with 7 bases separating them. This CDR3 contains 14 residues. The chain couples TRBV4-2 to TRBJ1-1, with no clear D. The source of this sequence is a woman aged 50 to 60 with Graves' hyperthyroidism. The sample taken for sequencing was blood. The CDR3 DNA reads as TGTGCCAGCAGCCAAGTTGAATCGAACACTGAAGCTTTCTTT. It codes for CASSQVESNTEAFF.